This TCR beta chain appears in the sequencing data of a study of T-cell reconstitution after alpha-beta-depleted transplantation in children. The CDR3 has 14 amino acids. V was clipped by 2 bases and J by 3 bases, with 10 bases between them. As it was prepared, the TCRbeta library received unique molecular identifiers. Using its own MiXCR run on the PCR reads, TCRdb lists one record per CDR3 protein. Altogether some 490,000 distinct CDR3 sequences are present, around 12% being singletons, with the ten largest covering under 7%. The sample was PBMCs from the stem cell graft donor, taken from the stem cell graft. The clonotype was recovered from a human donor who donated a stem cell graft to a child with combined immunodeficiency. The chain recombines TRBV12-3 or TRBV12-4 with TRBJ2-5; D is unresolved. This CDR3 is CASSLSRTEETQYF. CDR3 in DNA: TGTGCCAGCAGTTTATCCAGGACCGAAGAGACCCAGTACTTC.